These 2 T cell receptor beta chains originate from one sample sequenced in a study of cytomegalovirus exposure and HLA in healthy donors. Primers included in the PCR were 60 Vbeta and 13 Jbeta primers. Assay: immunoSEQ multiplex PCR; the TCRdb copy retains only in-frame clones and omits some. This table has 200,000 to 250,000 clones, around 88% appearing once. Input material: PBMCs. The receptor set was obtained from a woman between 18 and 30 years old in good health and CMV-seronegative.

The chain joins TRBV2 to TRBJ1-6, with TRBD1 as a possible D gene (6 bases). The CDR3 extends over 15 amino acids. V lost 5 bases and J 9 bases, leaving 17 bases between the germline ends. Looked up from germline, CDR1 is SNHLY and CDR2 is FYNNEI. DNA for the CDR3: TGTGCCAGCAGTAAAGAGGGGACATCAAGTTCACCCCTCCACTTT. Residues: CASSKEGTSSSPLHF.

This chain joins TRBV9 and TRBJ2-5; 10 bases are shared with TRBD1. V trimming: 1 base; J trimming: 5 bases; junction bases outside the gene matches: 2. Germline-derived CDR1 and CDR2 are SGDLS and YYNGEE. This CDR3 has 14 amino acids. In DNA, the CDR3 is TGTGCCAGCAGCGTAATGACAGGGGGCGAGACCCAGTACTTC. This codes for CASSVMTGGETQYF.